These 13 T cell receptor beta chains share one sample of origin, sequenced in a study of T cell repertoires in cytomegalovirus infection. TCRdb independently ran MiXCR on the reads; one entry per CDR3 protein. The data contain 150,000 to 200,000 distinct CDR3 sequences, roughly 28% of them seen just once; the ten biggest clones take up 31%. Sample: PBMCs. Receptors originate from a human donor in good health (CMV status not recorded). Some clones in this sample may be carry-over from other donors' samples.

The chain's CDR3 is CASSLGTGELYEQYF. CDR3 nucleotide sequence: TGCGCCAGCAGCTTGGGGACAGGGGAGTTGTACGAGCAGTACTTC. The chain links TRBV5-1 to TRBJ2-7; 9 nucleotides match TRBD1. V lost 0 bases, J lost 4 bases, and 5 bases stayed unmatched. This CDR3 is built from 15 residues. Germline values: CDR1 SGHRS, CDR2 YFSETQ.

This clonotype has only a few counts. The V and J genes are TRBV2 and TRBJ2-3, with 8 nucleotides matching TRBD2. J was trimmed by 3 bases and V by 4 bases; bases with no gene match: 3. The length of the CDR3 is 14 residues. Germline V CDR1 and CDR2: SNHLY, FYNNEI. CDR3 sequence: CASSVSGVTDTQYF. CDR3 bases: TGTGCCAGCAGTGTTAGCGGGGTAACAGATACGCAGTATTTT. Variable domain in full (rest from reference TRBV2 and TRBJ2-3): EPEVTQTPSHQVTQMGQEVILRCVPISNHLYFYWYRQILGQKVEFLVSFYNNEISEKSEIFDDQFSVERPDGSNFTLKIRSTKLEDSAMYFCASSVSGVTDTQYFGPGTRLTVL.

The V and J genes are TRBV7-2 and TRBJ2-5, with D possibly matching TRBD2 (6 bases). Germline V gives CDR1 SGHTA, CDR2 FQGNSA. Trimming shortened V by 1 base and J by 5 bases, and 14 bases separated the two germline ends. The CDR3 is made up of 15 amino acids. CDR3 sequence reads: CASSLEEGSSETQYF. The CDR3 region has the DNA TGTGCCAGCAGCTTAGAGGAGGGGTCCAGTGAGACCCAGTACTTC.

This clonotype appeared a few times. This rearrangement joins TRBV3-1 to TRBJ1-1; D gene uncertain. CDR3 length: 15 residues. The germline V gene has CDR1 LGHDT and CDR2 YNNKEL (reference sequence). Trimming removed 3 bases from V and 0 bases from J, with 11 bases in between. In DNA, the CDR3 is TGTGCCAGCAGCCACGCGGACGGTGTGAACACTGAAGCTTTCTTT. Protein: CASSHADGVNTEAFF.

The V gene is TRBV19, the J gene TRBJ1-5; perhaps TRBD1 as D (5 bases). Germline V CDR1 and CDR2: LNHDA, SQIVND (reference sequence). This CDR3 is 14 amino acids long. Trimming removed 1 base at V and 5 bases at J, with 9 bases between. The CDR3 sequence is CASSIGGEDQPQHF. The CDR3 bases are TGTGCCAGTAGTATAGGAGGGGAGGATCAGCCCCAGCATTTT.

The chain employs TRBV6-6 and TRBJ2-3; either TRBD1 or TRBD2 may fit D (5 bases each). Germline V gene sequence: CDR1 MNHNY, CDR2 SVGAGI (reference sequence). V dropped 1 base and J dropped 5 bases, with 19 bases sitting between them. The CDR3 is made up of 17 amino acids. The CDR3 bases are TGTGCCAGCAGTTACTTAGTTACAGGTGGTGGGGGAGATACGCAGTATTTT. Translation gives CASSYLVTGGGGDTQYF.

The chain carries TRBV6-2 or TRBV6-3 and TRBJ1-2; D call uncertain. V lost 5 bases and J 8 bases, leaving 24 bases between the germline ends. CDR1 and CDR2 (germline): MNHEY, SVGEGT. The CDR3 length is 16 residues. This CDR3 is CASSESLDMRLTGYTF. In DNA, the CDR3 is TGTGCCAGCAGTGAATCACTTGACATGAGGCTTACGGGCTACACCTTC.

The chain employs TRBV14 and TRBJ1-2, with D possibly being TRBD1 (6 bases). Trimming cost V 0 bases and J 6 bases, with 11 bases left between them. Germline V gene data show CDR1 as SGHDN and CDR2 as FVKESK. CDR3 length equals 14 residues. As DNA, the CDR3 is TGTGCCAGCAGCCAAGACAGGGGTAGAGATGGCTACACCTTC. It encodes CASSQDRGRDGYTF. The full variable domain, in which reference TRBV14 and TRBJ1-2 provide the parts outside the CDR3, is EAGVTQFPSHSVIEKGQTVTLRCDPISGHDNLYWYRRVMGKEIKFLLHFVKESKQDESGMPNNRFLAERTGGTYSTLKVQPAELEDSGVYFCASSQDRGRDGYTFGSGTRLTVV.

This clonotype appeared a single time. The rearrangement joins TRBV2 to TRBJ2-7, with a weak D call TRBD1 (6 bases). The germline V and J ends were trimmed by 11 bases and 2 bases, with 13 bases remaining between them. CDR3 length equals 12 residues. Germline loops: CDR1 SNHLY, CDR2 FYNNEI. Written as DNA, the CDR3 is TGTGCCCAGCGGACAGCTCCCTACGAGCAGTACTTC. The encoded protein is CAQRTAPYEQYF.

The rearrangement joins TRBV10-3 to TRBJ2-3, with D possibly being TRBD1 or TRBD2 (6 bases each). The CDR3 runs to 16 residues. V shed 4 bases and J shed 2 bases, with 16 bases lying between them. Germline assignment: CDR1 ENHRY and CDR2 SYGVKD. The CDR3 region has the DNA TGTGCCATCAGTGCCGCAGGGGCGGGGCACACAGATACGCAGTATTTT. Encoded protein: CAISAAGAGHTDTQYF.

This clonotype was picked up one time. Compared with germline, one end of the junction differs, possibly owing to a read error. The chain employs TRBV2 and TRBJ1-4, with a possible D match to TRBD1 (6 bases). The CDR3 consists of 16 residues. The germline V gene encodes CDR1 SNHLY and CDR2 FYNNEI. This CDR3 is CASTKGGLATNEKLFF. DNA of the CDR3: TGCGCCAGCACCAAGGGGGGACTCGCAACTAATGAAAAACTGTTTTTT.

This clonotype was seen ten or more times. The chain employs TRBV9 and TRBJ2-1; D is undetermined. Germline loops: CDR1 SGDLS, CDR2 YYNGEE. Between the trimmed V and J ends, which lost 3 bases and 4 bases, there was a span of 8 bases. The CDR3 is made up of 13 amino acids. The CDR3 sequence: CASSGQEYNEQFF. Written as DNA, the CDR3 is TGTGCCAGCAGCGGGCAGGAGTACAATGAGCAGTTCTTC.

The V and J genes are TRBV12-3 or TRBV12-4 and TRBJ2-1; 7 bases match TRBD2. With 1 base clipped from V and 5 bases from J, the junction kept 11 bases outside the gene matches. This CDR3 is built from 17 residues. The CDR3 sequence: CASSLGTRSSQHNEQFF. The CDR3 DNA reads TGTGCCAGCAGTTTAGGGACTAGATCCTCGCAACACAATGAGCAGTTCTTC.